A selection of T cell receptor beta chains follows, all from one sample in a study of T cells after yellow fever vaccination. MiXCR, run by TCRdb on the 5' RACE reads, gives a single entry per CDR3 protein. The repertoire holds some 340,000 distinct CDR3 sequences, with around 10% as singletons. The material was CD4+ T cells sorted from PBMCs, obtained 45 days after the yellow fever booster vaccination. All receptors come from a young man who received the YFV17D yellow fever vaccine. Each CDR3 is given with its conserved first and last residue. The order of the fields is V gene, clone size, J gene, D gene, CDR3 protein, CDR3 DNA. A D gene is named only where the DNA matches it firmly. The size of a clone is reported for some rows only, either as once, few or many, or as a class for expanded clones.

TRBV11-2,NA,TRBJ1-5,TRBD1,CASSRSPYRGNQPQHF,TGTGCCAGCAGCCGCTCTCCCTACAGGGGGAATCAGCCCCAGCATTTT
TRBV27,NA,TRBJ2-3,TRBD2,CAVGGAPSTDTQYF,TGTGCCGTCGGGGGGGCCCCTAGCACAGATACGCAGTATTTT
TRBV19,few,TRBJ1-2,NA,CASSIDVFANYGYTF,TGTGCCAGTAGTATCGACGTGTTCGCTAACTATGGCTACACCTTC
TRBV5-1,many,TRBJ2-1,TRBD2,CASSLQTSGVYNEQFF,TGCGCCAGCAGCCTCCAAACTAGCGGGGTCTACAATGAGCAGTTCTTC
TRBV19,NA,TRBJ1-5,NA,CASKIMGRFNQPQHF,TGTGCCAGTAAAATCATGGGCAGGTTCAACCAGCCCCAGCATTTT
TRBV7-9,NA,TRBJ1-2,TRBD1,CASSHGQGFYGYTF,TGTGCCAGCAGCCATGGACAGGGGTTCTATGGCTACACCTTC
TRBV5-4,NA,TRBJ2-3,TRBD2,CASSLKSGGASTDTQYF,TGTGCCAGCAGCTTGAAGAGCGGGGGAGCTAGCACAGATACGCAGTATTTT
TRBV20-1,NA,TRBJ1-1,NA,CSAPDSMNTEAFF,TGCAGTGCCCCGGACAGCATGAACACTGAAGCTTTCTTT
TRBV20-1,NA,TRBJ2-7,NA,CSASPTVSYEQYF,TGCAGTGCTTCGCCGACCGTATCCTACGAGCAGTACTTC
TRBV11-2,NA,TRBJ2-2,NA,CASSHPPRTGELFF,TGTGCCAGCAGTCATCCGCCCAGGACCGGGGAGCTGTTTTTT